The rows below give T cell receptor beta chains drawn from one sample of a study of blood T cell repertoires in COVID-19. Generated by immunoSEQ multiplex PCR, the TCRdb table keeps only in-frame clones and is missing some. The sample yields approximately 120,000 clones, 70% to 75% seen once. The sequencing input was peripheral blood. These receptors were taken from a man aged 80 or over with COVID-19, enrolled during active disease. The CDR3 runs from the conserved cysteine through the conserved F or W. A D gene is named only where the DNA matches it firmly. Some rows mark clone size as missing; the rest say once, few, many or name a class of expanded clone.

D gene: TRBD1
J gene: TRBJ1-2
V gene: TRBV4-2
clone size: NA
CDR3 DNA: TGTGCCAGCAGGCCAGACAGGGAAGGCTACACCTTC
CDR3 protein: CASRPDREGYTF

D gene: TRBD1
J gene: TRBJ1-2
V gene: TRBV7-3
clone size: once
CDR3 DNA: TGTGCCAGCAGTCCCACTGGGGGACAGGGCTATGGCTACACCTTC
CDR3 protein: CASSPTGGQGYGYTF

D gene: TRBD1
J gene: TRBJ2-7
V gene: TRBV6-5
clone size: NA
CDR3 DNA: TGTGCCAGCAGGCCTACAGGGGGTCGAAACTACGAGCAGTACTTC
CDR3 protein: CASRPTGGRNYEQYF

D gene: TRBD1
J gene: TRBJ1-1
V gene: TRBV28
clone size: NA
CDR3 DNA: TGTGCCAGCAGCCTAACCACAGGGGGGGGGACTGAAGCTTTCTTT
CDR3 protein: CASSLTTGGGTEAFF

D gene: NA
J gene: TRBJ2-1
V gene: TRBV3-1/TRBV3-2
clone size: many
CDR3 DNA: TGTGCCAGCAGCCAACTAGAGAGCTCCTACAATGAGCAGTTCTTC
CDR3 protein: CASSQLESSYNEQFF

D gene: NA
J gene: TRBJ2-3
V gene: TRBV27
clone size: NA
CDR3 DNA: TGTGCCAGCAGTACCTACACAGATACGCAGTATTTT
CDR3 protein: CASSTYTDTQYF

D gene: NA
J gene: TRBJ1-3
V gene: TRBV10-1
clone size: NA
CDR3 DNA: TGCGCCAGCAGTGGAAAAGGACAGCCGTACTCTGGAAACACCATATATTTT
CDR3 protein: CASSGKGQPYSGNTIYF

D gene: NA
J gene: TRBJ1-2
V gene: TRBV5-6
clone size: NA
CDR3 DNA: TGTGCCAGCAGCTTGGGCGGTGATCACTATGGCTACACCTTC
CDR3 protein: CASSLGGDHYGYTF

D gene: TRBD2
J gene: TRBJ2-1
V gene: TRBV11-2
clone size: NA
CDR3 DNA: TGTGCCAGCAGTCAAAGCGGGACCTGGGTCAATGAGCAGTTCTTC
CDR3 protein: CASSQSGTWVNEQFF

D gene: TRBD2
J gene: TRBJ2-6
V gene: TRBV9
clone size: NA
CDR3 DNA: TGTGCCAGCAGCCCCAAGGGTAGCGGGTACTCTGGGGCCAACGTCCTGACTTTC
CDR3 protein: CASSPKGSGYSGANVLTF

D gene: TRBD2
J gene: TRBJ2-1
V gene: TRBV7-3
clone size: NA
CDR3 DNA: TGTGCCAGCAGCTCAAGCGGGAGCTACAATGAGCAGTTCTTC
CDR3 protein: CASSSSGSYNEQFF

D gene: NA
J gene: TRBJ2-2
V gene: TRBV27
clone size: few
CDR3 DNA: TGTGCCAGCAGTTTACCTCCCGGGGAGCTGTTTTTT
CDR3 protein: CASSLPPGELFF

D gene: NA
J gene: TRBJ1-4
V gene: TRBV15
clone size: NA
CDR3 DNA: TGTGCCACCAGCAGACATGTGAGGGTATCTAATGAAAAACTGTTTTTT
CDR3 protein: CATSRHVRVSNEKLFF

D gene: NA
J gene: TRBJ1-1
V gene: TRBV12-3/TRBV12-4
clone size: few
CDR3 DNA: TGTGCCAGCAGTTCCAACATGAACACTGAAGCTTTCTTT
CDR3 protein: CASSSNMNTEAFF

D gene: TRBD1
J gene: TRBJ1-2
V gene: TRBV3-1/TRBV3-2
clone size: NA
CDR3 DNA: TGTGCCAGCAGCCCCGGGACAGGGTGGAACTATGGCTACACCTTC
CDR3 protein: CASSPGTGWNYGYTF

D gene: NA
J gene: TRBJ1-2
V gene: TRBV5-6
clone size: few
CDR3 DNA: TGTGCCAGCAGCTTGTTGACAGTCTATGCAGCTAACTATGGCTACACCTTC
CDR3 protein: CASSLLTVYAANYGYTF

D gene: NA
J gene: TRBJ2-1
V gene: TRBV9
clone size: NA
CDR3 DNA: TGTGCCAGCAGCCCGTCCCATAGCGGCTCCTACAATGAGCAGTTCTTC
CDR3 protein: CASSPSHSGSYNEQFF

D gene: NA
J gene: TRBJ1-2
V gene: TRBV7-2
clone size: NA
CDR3 DNA: TGTGCCAGCACCGCCCGAGAGGTATTAGACACCTTC
CDR3 protein: CASTAREVLDTF

D gene: NA
J gene: TRBJ1-1
V gene: TRBV6-5
clone size: few
CDR3 DNA: TGTGCCAGCAGTTACAGGGGCTCGGGCACTGAAGCTTTCTTT
CDR3 protein: CASSYRGSGTEAFF

D gene: NA
J gene: TRBJ1-5
V gene: TRBV5-5
clone size: NA
CDR3 DNA: TGTGCCAGCAGCTCCTATTATGGGGGCGGACAGCCCCAGCATTTT
CDR3 protein: CASSSYYGGGQPQHF

D gene: TRBD2
J gene: TRBJ2-7
V gene: TRBV6-5
clone size: NA
CDR3 DNA: TGTGCCAGCAGTTACACCCCCGGGGCGGGAGCCCACGAGCAGTACTTC
CDR3 protein: CASSYTPGAGAHEQYF